This T cell receptor (beta chain) derives from a study of T cell responses to AZD1222 COVID-19 vaccine. Whole-study findings and limits: None of the repertoires were sampled until the peak T cell response had passed.

In regard to this clone: The antigen is not known.

Produced via immunoSEQ multiplex PCR; TCRdb's table is partial and in-frame only. The table lists over 200,000 clones, approximately 94% of them singletons. CDR1 and CDR2 from the germline V gene are SGHAT and FQNNGV. The CDR3 has 13 residues. V was cut by 5 bases and J by 3 bases, with 10 bases left in between. The chain joins TRBV11-2 to TRBJ1-1; no clear D. Sequencing was performed on peripheral blood, taken 28 days after the second dose of the MenACWY control vaccine. The clonotype comes from an adult who received the MenACWY meningococcal vaccine as a control. The DNA of the CDR3 is TGTGCCAGCAGCATAAATGGGCACACTGAAGCTTTCTTT. It is translated as CASSINGHTEAFF.